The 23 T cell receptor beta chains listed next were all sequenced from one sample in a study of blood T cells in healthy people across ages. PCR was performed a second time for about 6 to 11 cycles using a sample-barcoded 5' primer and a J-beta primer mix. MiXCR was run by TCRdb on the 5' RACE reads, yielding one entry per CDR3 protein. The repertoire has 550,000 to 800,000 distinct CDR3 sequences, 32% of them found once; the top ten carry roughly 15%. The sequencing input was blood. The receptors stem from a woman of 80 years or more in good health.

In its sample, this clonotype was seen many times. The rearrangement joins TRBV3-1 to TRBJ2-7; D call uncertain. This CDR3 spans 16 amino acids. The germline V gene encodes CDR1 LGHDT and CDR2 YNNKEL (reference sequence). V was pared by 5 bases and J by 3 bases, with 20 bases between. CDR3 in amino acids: CASSSGVGKGFYEQYF. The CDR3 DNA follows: TGTGCCAGCAGCTCTGGGGTAGGGAAGGGATTCTACGAGCAGTACTTC.

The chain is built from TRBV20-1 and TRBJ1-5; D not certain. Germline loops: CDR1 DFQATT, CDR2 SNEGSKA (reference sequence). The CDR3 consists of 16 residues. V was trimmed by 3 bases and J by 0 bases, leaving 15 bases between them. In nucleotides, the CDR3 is TGCAGTGCTAGGATATTCGTGGGCGGTAGCAATCAGCCCCAGCATTTT. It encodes CSARIFVGGSNQPQHF.

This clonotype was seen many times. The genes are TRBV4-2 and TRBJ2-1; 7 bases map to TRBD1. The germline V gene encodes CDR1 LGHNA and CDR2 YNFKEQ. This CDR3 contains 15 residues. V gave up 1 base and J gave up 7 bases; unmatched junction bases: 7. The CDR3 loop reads CASSQADRALNEQFF. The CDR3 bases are TGTGCCAGCAGCCAAGCAGACAGGGCCTTGAATGAGCAGTTCTTC.

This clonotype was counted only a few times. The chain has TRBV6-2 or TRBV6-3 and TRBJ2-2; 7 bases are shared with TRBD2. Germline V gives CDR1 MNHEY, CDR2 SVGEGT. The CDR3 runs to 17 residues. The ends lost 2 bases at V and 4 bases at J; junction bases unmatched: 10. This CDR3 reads CASSYGASGAFTGELFF. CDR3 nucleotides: TGTGCCAGCAGTTACGGTGCTAGCGGTGCCTTCACCGGGGAGCTGTTTTTT.

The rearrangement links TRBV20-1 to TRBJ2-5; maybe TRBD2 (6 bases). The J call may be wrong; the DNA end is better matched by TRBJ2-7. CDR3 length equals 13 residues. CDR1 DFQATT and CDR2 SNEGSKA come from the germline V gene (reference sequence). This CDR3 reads CSARDLAIYEQYF. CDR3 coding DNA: TGCAGTGCTAGAGATCTAGCGATCTACGAGCAGTACTTC.

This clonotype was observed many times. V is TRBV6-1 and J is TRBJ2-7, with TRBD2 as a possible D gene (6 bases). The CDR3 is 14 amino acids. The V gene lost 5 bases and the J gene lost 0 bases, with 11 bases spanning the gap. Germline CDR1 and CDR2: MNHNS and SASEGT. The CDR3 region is CASSWDWDSYEQYF. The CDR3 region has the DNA TGTGCCAGCAGTTGGGACTGGGACTCCTACGAGCAGTACTTC.

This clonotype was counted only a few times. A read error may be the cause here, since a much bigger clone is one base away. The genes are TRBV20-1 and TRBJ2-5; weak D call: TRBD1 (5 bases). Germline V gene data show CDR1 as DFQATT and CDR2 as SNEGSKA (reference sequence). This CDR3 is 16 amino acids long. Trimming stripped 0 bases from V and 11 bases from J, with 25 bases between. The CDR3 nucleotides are TGCAGTGCTAGAGATGGGGCGGCCGCACGATTCGATGAGCAGTACTTC. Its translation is CSARDGAAARFDEQYF.

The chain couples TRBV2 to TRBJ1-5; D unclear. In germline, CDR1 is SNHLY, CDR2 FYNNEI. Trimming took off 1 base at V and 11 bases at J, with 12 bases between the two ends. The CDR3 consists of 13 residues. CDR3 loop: CASSEGWDLAQHF. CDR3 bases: TGTGCCAGCAGTGAAGGGTGGGATTTGGCCCAGCATTTT. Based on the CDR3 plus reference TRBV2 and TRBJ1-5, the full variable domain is EPEVTQTPSHQVTQMGQEVILRCVPISNHLYFYWYRQILGQKVEFLVSFYNNEISEKSEIFDDQFSVERPDGSNFTLKIRSTKLEDSAMYFCASSEGWDLAQHFGDGTRLSIL.

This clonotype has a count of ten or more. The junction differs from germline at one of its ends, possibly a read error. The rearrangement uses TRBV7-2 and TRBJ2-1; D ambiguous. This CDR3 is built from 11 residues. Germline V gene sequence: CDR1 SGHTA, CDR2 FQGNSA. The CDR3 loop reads CASSDYNEQFF. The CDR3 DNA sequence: TGCGCCAGCAGCGACTACAATGAGCAGTTCTTC.

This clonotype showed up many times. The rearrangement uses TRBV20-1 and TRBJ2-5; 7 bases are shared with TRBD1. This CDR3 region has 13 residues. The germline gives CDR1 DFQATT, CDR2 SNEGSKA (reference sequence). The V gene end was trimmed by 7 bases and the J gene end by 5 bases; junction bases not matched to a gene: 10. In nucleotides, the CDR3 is TGCAGTGTCCGGCCGAGGGGGCGGGAGACCCAGTACTTC. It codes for CSVRPRGRETQYF.

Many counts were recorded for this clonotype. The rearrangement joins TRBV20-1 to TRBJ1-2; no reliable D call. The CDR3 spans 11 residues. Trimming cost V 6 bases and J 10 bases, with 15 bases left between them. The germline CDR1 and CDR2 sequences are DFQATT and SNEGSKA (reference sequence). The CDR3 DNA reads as TGCAGTGCCGCGGGAGGGTTCGCCTACACCTTC. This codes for CSAAGGFAYTF.

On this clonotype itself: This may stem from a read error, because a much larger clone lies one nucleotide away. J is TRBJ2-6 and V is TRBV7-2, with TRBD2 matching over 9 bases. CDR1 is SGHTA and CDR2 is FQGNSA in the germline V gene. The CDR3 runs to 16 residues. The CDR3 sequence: CAGSVSGGSGANVLTF. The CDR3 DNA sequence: TGTGCCGGCAGCGTTAGCGGGGGATCTGGGGCCAACGTCCTGACTTTC.

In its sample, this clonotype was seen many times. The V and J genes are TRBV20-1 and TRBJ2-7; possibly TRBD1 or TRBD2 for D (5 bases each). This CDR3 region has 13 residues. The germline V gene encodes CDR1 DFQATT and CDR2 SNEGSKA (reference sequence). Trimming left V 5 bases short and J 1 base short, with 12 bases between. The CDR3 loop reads CSARGSYSYEQYF. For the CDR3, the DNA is TGCAGTGCTCGGGGCAGTTATTCCTACGAGCAGTACTTC.

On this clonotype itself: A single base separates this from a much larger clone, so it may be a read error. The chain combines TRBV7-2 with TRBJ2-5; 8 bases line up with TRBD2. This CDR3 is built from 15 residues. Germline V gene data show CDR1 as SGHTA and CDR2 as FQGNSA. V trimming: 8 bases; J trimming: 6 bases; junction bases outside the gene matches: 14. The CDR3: CASLRGGGTRKTQYF. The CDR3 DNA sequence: TGTGCCAGCTTAAGGGGCGGGGGGACGCGGAAGACCCAGTACTTC. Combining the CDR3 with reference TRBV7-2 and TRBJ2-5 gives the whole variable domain GAGVSQSPSNKVTEKGKDVELRCDPISGHTALYWYRQSLGQGLEFLIYFQGNSAPDKSGLPSDRFSAERTGGSVSTLTIQRTQQEDSAVYLCASLRGGGTRKTQYFGPGTRLLVL.

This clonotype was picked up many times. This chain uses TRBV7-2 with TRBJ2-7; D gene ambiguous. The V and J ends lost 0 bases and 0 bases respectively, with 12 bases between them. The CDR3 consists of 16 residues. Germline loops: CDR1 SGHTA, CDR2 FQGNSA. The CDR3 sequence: CASSLAAGQSSYEQYF. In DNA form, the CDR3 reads TGTGCCAGCAGCTTAGCGGCAGGCCAGAGCTCCTACGAGCAGTACTTC.

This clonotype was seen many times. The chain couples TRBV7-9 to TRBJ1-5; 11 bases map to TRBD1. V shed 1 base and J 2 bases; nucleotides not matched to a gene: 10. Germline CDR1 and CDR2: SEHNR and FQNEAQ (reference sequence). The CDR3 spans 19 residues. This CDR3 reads CASSLGTGQGGTRNQPQHF. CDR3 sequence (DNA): TGTGCCAGCAGCTTAGGAACGGGACAGGGGGGGACTCGCAATCAGCCCCAGCATTTT. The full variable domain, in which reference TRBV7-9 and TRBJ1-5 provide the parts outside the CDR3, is DTGVSQNPRHKITKRGQNVTFRCDPISEHNRLYWYRQTLGQGPEFLTYFQNEAQLEKSRLLSDRFSAERPKGSFSTLEIQRTEQGDSAMYLCASSLGTGQGGTRNQPQHFGDGTRLSIL.

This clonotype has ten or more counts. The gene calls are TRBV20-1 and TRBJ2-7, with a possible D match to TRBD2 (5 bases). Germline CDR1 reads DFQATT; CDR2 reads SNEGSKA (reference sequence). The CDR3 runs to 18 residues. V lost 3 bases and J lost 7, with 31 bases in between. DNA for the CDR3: TGCAGTGCTAGTTCTGAGGACTTCTCTAGTTACCGTCCGAAAGAGCAGTACTTC. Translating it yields CSASSEDFSSYRPKEQYF.

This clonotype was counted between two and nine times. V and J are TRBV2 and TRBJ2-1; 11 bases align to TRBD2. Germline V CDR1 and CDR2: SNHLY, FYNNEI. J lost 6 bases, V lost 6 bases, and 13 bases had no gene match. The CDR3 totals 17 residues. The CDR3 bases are TGTGCCAGCAGGGAACTGATAGCGGGGGGGCCATTCAATGAGCAGTTCTTC. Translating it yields CASRELIAGGPFNEQFF.

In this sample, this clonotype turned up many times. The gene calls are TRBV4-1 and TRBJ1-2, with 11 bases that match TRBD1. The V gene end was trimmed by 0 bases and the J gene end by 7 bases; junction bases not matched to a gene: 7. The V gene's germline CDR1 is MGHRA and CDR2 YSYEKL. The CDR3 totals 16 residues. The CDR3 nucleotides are TGCGCCAGCAGCCAAGATGGGACAGGGGGAAGGAGTGGCTACACCTTC. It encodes CASSQDGTGGRSGYTF.

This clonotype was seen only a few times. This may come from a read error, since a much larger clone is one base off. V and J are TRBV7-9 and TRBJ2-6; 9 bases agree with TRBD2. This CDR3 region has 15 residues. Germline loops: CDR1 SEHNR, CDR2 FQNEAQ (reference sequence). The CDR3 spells CASNLAGEGANVLTF. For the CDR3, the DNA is TGTGCCAGCAACTTAGCGGGGGAAGGGGCCAACGTCCTGACTTTC.

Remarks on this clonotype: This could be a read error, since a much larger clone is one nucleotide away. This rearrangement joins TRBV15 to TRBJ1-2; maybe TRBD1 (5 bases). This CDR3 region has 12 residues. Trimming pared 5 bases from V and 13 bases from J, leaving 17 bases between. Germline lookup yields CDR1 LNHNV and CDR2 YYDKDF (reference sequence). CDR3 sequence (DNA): TGTGCCACCAGCGAAACAGGTCCACGCTGCACCTTC. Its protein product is CATSETGPRCTF.

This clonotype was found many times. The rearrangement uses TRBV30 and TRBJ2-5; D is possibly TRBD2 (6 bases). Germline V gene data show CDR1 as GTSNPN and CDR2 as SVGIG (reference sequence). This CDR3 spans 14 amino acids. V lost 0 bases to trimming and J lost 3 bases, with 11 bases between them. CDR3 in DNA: TGTGCCTGGAGTGTACTAGCCAGGGAAGAGACCCAGTACTTC. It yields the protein CAWSVLAREETQYF.

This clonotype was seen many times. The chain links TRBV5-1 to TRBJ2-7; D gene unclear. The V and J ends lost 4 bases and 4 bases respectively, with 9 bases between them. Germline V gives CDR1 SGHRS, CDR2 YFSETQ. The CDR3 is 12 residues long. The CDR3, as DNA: TGCGCCAGCAGCCGGCTGGGATACGAGCAGTACTTC. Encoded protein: CASSRLGYEQYF.